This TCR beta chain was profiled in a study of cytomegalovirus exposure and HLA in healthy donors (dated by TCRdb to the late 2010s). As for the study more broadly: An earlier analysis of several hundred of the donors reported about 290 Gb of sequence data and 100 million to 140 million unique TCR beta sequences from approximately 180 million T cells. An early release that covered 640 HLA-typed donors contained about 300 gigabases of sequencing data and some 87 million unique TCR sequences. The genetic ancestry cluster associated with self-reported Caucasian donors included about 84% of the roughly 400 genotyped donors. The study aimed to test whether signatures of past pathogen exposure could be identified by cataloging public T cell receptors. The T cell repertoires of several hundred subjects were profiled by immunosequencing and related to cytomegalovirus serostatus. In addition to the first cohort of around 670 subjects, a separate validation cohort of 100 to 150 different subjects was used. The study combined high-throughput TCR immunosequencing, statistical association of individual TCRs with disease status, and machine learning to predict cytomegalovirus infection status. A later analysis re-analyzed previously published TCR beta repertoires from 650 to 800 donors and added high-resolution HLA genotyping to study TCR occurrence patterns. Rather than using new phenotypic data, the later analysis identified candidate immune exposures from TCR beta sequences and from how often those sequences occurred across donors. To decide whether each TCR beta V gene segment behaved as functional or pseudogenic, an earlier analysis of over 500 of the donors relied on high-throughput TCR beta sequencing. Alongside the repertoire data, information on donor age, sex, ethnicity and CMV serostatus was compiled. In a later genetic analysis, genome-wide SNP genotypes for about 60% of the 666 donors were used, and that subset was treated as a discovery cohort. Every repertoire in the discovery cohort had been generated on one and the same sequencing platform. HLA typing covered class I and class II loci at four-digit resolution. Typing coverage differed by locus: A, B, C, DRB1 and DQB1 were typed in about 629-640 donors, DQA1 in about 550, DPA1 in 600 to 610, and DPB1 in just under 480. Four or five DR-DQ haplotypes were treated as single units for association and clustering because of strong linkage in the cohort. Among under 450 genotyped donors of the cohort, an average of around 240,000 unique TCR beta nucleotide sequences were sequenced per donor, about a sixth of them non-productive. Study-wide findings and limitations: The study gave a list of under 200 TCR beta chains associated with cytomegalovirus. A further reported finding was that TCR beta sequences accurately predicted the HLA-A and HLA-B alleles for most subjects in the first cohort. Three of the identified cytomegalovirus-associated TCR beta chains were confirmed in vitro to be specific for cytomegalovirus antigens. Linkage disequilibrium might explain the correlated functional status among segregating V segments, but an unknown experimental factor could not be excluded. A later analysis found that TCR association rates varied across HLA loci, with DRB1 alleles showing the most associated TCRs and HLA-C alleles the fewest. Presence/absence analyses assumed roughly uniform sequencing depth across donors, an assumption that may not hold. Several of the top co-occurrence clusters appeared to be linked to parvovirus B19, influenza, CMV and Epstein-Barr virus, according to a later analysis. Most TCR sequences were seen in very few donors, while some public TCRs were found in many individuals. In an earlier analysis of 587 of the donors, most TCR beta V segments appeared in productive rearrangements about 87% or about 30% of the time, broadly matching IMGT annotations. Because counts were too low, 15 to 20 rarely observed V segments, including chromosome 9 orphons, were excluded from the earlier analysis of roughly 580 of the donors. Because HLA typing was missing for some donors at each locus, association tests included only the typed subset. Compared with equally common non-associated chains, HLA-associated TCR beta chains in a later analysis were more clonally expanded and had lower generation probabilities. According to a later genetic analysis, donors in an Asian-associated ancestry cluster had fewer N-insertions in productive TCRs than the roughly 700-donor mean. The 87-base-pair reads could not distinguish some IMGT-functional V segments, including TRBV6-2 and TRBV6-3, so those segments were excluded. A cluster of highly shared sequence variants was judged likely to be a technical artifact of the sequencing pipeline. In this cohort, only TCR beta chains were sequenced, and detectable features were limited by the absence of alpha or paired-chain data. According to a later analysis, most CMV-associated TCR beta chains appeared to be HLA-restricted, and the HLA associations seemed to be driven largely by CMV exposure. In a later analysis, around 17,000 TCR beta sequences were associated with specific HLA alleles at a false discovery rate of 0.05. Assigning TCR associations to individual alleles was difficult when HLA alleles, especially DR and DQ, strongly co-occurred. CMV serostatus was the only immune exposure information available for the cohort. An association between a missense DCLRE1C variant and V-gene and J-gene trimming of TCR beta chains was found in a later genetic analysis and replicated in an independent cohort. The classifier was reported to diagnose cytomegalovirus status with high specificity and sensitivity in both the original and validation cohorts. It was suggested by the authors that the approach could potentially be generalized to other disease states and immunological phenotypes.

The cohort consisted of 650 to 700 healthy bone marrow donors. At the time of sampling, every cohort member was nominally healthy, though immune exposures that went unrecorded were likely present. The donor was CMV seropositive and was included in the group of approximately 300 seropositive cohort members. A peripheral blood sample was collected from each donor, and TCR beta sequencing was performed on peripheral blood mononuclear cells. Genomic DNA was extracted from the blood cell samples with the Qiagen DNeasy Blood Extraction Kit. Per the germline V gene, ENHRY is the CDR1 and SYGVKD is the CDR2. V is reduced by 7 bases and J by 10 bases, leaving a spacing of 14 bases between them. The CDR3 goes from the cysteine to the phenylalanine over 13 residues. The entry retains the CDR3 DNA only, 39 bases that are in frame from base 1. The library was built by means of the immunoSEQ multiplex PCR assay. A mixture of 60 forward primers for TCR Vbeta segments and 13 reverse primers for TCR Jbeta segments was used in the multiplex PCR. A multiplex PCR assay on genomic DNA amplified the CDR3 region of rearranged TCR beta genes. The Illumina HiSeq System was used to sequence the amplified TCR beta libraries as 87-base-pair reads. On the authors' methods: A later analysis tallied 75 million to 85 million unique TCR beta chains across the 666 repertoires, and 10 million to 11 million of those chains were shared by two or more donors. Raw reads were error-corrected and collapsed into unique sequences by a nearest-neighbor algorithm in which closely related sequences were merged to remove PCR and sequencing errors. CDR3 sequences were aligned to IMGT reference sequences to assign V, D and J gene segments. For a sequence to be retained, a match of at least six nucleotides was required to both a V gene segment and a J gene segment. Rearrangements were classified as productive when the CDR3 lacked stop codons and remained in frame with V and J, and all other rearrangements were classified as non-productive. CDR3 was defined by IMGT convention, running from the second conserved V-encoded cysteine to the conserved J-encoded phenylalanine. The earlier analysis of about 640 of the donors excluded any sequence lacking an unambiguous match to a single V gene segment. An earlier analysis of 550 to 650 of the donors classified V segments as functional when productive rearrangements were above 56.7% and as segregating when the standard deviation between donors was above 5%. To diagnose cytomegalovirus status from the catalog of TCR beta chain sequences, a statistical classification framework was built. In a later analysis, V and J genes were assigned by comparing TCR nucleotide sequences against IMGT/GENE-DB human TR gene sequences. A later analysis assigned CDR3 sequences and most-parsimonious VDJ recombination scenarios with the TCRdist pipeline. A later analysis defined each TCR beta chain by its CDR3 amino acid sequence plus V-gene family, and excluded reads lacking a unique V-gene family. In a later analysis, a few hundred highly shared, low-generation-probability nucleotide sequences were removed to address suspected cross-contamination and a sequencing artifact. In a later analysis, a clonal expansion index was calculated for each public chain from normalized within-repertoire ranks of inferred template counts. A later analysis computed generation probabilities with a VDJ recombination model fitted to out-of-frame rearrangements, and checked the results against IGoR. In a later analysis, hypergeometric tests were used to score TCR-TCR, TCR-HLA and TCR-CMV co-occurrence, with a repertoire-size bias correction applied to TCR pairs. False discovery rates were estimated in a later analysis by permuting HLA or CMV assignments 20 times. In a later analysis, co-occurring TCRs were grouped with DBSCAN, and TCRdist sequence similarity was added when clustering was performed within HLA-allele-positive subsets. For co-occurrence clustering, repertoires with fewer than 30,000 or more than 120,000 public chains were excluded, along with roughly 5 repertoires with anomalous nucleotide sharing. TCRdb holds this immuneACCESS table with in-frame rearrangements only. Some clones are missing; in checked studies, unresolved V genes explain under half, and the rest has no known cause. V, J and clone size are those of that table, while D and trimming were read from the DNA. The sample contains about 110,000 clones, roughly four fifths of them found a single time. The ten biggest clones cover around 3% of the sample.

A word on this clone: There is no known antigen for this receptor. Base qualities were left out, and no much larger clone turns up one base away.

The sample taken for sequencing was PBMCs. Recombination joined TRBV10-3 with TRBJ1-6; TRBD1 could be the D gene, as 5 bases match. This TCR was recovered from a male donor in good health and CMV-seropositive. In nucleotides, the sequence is TGTGCCATCACGCCGGGGGTGGGATCACCCCTCCACTTT. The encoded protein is CAITPGVGSPLHF.